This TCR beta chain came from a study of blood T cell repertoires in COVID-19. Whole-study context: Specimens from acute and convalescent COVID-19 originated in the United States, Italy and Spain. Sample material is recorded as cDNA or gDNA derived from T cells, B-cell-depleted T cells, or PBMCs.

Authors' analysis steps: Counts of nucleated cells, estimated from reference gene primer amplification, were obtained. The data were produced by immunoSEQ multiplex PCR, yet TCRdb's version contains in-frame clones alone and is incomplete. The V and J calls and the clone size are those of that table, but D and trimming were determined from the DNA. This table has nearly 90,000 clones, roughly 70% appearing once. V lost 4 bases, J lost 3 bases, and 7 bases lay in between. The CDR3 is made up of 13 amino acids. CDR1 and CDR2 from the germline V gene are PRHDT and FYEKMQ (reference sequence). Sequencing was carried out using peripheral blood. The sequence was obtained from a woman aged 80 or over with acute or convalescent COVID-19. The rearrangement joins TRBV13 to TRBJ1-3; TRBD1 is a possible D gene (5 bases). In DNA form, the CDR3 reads TGTGCCAGCAGCTACGGACATGGAAACACCATATATTTT. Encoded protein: CASSYGHGNTIYF.